Listed here are 4 T cell receptor beta chains from one sample, sequenced in a study of graft-versus-host responses after intestinal transplantation. Method: immunoSEQ multiplex PCR; TCRdb's copy keeps in-frame clones and lacks some. The table has about 98,000 clones, about 83% seen once. The specimen was PBMCs, collected 255 days after intestinal transplant. The source is a human patient who received an intestinal transplant, so some T cells may come from the graft donor.

The chain combines TRBV11-2 with TRBJ1-1; D remains ambiguous. This CDR3 has 14 residues. V dropped 3 bases and J dropped 0 bases, with 8 bases sitting between them. CDR1 and CDR2 from the germline V gene are SGHAT and FQNNGV. The CDR3 DNA is TGTGCCAGCAGCTTTTATGCCTTGAACACTGAAGCTTTCTTT. Translation: CASSFYALNTEAFF.

V usage is TRBV4-1 and J usage is TRBJ1-5, with D unresolved. Germline V lookup: CDR1 MGHRA, CDR2 YSYEKL. The CDR3 runs to 16 residues. Trimming removed 0 bases at V and 2 bases at J, with 11 bases between. The CDR3 bases are TGCGCCAGCAGCCAAGAAGACGGAGGTGGCAATCAGCCCCAGCATTTT. This encodes CASSQEDGGGNQPQHF.

Concerning this clone: The same CDR3 also results from other DNA sequences found in this sample. V gene TRBV6-5 combines with J gene TRBJ1-1; D is possibly TRBD1 (6 bases). The germline V and J ends were trimmed by 2 bases and 4 bases, with 8 bases remaining between them. This CDR3 is 13 amino acids long. Germline-derived CDR1 and CDR2 are MNHEY and SVGAGI. CDR3 region: CASSYRTVTEAFF. Here the CDR3 DNA reads TGTGCCAGCAGTTACCGGACAGTCACTGAAGCTTTCTTT.

This rearrangement joins TRBV7-4 to TRBJ2-3; D is uncertain. V was cut by 1 base and J by 1 base, with 9 bases left in between. CDR3 length: 15 residues. Germline values: CDR1 SGHVT, CDR2 SQSDAQ. CDR3 sequence (DNA): TGTGCCAGCAGCTTAGACTCTTTTTGCACAGATACGCAGTATTTT. Its translation is CASSLDSFCTDTQYF.